This T cell receptor beta chain derives from a study of brain T cells in children with intractable seizures. Study findings and constraints: HCMV serostatus was not known, and viral specificity came from CDR3 similarity only. Pre- and post-surgery blood differed in depth, so pre-surgery absences may be undersampling.

This table comes from immunoSEQ multiplex PCR, and its TCRdb copy is limited to in-frame clones, with some not included. Altogether 340,000 or so clones are present, approximately 93% being singletons, with the ten largest covering 4.5% to 7%. As to time point: blood from clinic visit 5 months post-surgery; TSC patient then seizure free. Sequencing was limited to surgery cases with top T cell transcript signatures in brain tissue. Patients received at least one anti-epileptic drug before surgery. Note on this clone: The antigen remains unidentified.

The receptor's source is a boy younger than two with tuberous sclerosis and intractable seizures. The sample in question was peripheral blood, obtained less than 6 months after surgery.

This CDR3 is CASSLTTRDEQPQHF. Here the CDR3 DNA reads TGTGCCAGCAGTTTAACAACCCGGGACGAGCAGCCCCAGCATTTT. The chain employs TRBV28 and TRBJ1-5; a possible D gene is TRBD1 (5 bases). Trimming removed 2 bases from V and 7 bases from J, with 15 bases in between. The V gene's germline CDR1 is MDHEN and CDR2 SYDVKM. There are 15 residues in the CDR3.